The 20 T cell receptor beta chains reported below all come from one sample, sequenced in a study of regulatory T cells in long-lasting Graves disease. Investigators prepared the TCR beta libraries by applying iRepertoire HTBI primers and Arm-PCR of CDR3 regions. TCRdb recomputed calls from the multiplex PCR reads with MiXCR, one row per CDR3 protein. The top ten hold 14% of the sample, which has about 430,000 distinct CDR3 sequences, approximately 22% seen once. The time point: persistent/refractory GD, antithyroid drugs over 5 years with positive TRAb. PBMC RNA was the source of the TCR library. Sequenced material: peripheral blood mononuclear cells (PBMCs), taken when the disease was refractory, from a patient treated with antithyroid drugs. The receptor source for this set is a female donor with Graves disease.

CDR3 sequence: CASSVVGGAEQFF. In nucleotides, the CDR3 is TGTGCCAGCAGTGTCGTGGGAGGGGCTGAGCAGTTCTTC. The chain uses TRBV2 and TRBJ2-1; 7 nucleotides match TRBD2. Trimming at V came to 4 bases and at J to 9 bases, leaving 6 bases not matched to a gene. Per the germline V gene, CDR1 is SNHLY and CDR2 is FYNNEI. The CDR3 covers 13 residues. Variable domain in full (rest from reference TRBV2 and TRBJ2-1): EPEVTQTPSHQVTQMGQEVILRCVPISNHLYFYWYRQILGQKVEFLVSFYNNEISEKSEIFDDQFSVERPDGSNFTLKIRSTKLEDSAMYFCASSVVGGAEQFFGPGTRLTVL.

As for this clonotype: A read error may be the cause here, since a much bigger clone is one base away. The chain joins TRBV28 to TRBJ2-5; TRBD1 aligns across 8 bases. The end of the DNA fits TRBJ2-7 better, so the J call may be wrong. The CDR3 consists of 16 residues. CDR1 is MDHEN and CDR2 is SYDVKM in the germline V gene. Written as DNA, the CDR3 is TGTGCCAGCAACCACCTACCCGAGACAGGGGCCTACGAGCAGTACTTC. Amino acid sequence: CASNHLPETGAYEQYF.

This clonotype showed up just a few times. The chain recombines TRBV3-1 with TRBJ2-7, with D possibly called TRBD1 or TRBD2 (5 bases each). This CDR3 spans 16 amino acids. Germline CDR1 reads LGHDT; CDR2 reads YNNKEL (reference sequence). Trimming shortened V by 0 bases and J by 3 bases, and 15 bases separated the two germline ends. The CDR3 sequence: CASSQEGGWGFYEQYF. The CDR3 DNA follows: TGTGCCAGCAGCCAAGAAGGTGGCTGGGGGTTCTACGAGCAGTACTTC.

The chain is built from TRBV6-1 and TRBJ2-1, with D possibly TRBD1 on 5 matching bases. The length of the CDR3 is 14 residues. Per germline, CDR1 MNHNS and CDR2 SASEGT. V lost 5 bases, J lost 3 bases, and 11 bases lay in between. The CDR3 protein is CASSPQGFYNEQFF. For the CDR3, the DNA is TGTGCCAGCAGTCCCCAGGGATTCTACAATGAGCAGTTCTTC.

J is TRBJ1-4 and V is TRBV7-2; D gene unclear. V lost 3 bases to trimming and J lost 7 bases, with 12 bases between them. Germline loops: CDR1 SGHTA, CDR2 FQGNSA. The CDR3 consists of 14 residues. DNA for the CDR3: TGTGCCAGCAGCTTCGGCACAGTTGCTGAAAAACTGTTTTTT. This sequence encodes CASSFGTVAEKLFF. The whole variable domain, filled in from reference TRBV7-2 and TRBJ1-4, reads GAGVSQSPSNKVTEKGKDVELRCDPISGHTALYWYRQSLGQGLEFLIYFQGNSAPDKSGLPSDRFSAERTGGSVSTLTIQRTQQEDSAVYLCASSFGTVAEKLFFGSGTQLSVL.

This clonotype was seen ten or more times. CDR3 sequence: CASSLRTPDNSPLHF. CDR3 nucleotide sequence: TGTGCCAGCAGTTTACGGACTCCGGATAATTCACCCCTCCACTTT. The chain carries TRBV28 and TRBJ1-6; D unresolved. V lost 2 bases to trimming and J lost 5 bases, with 10 bases between them. The CDR3 loop spans 15 amino acids. Germline CDR1 MDHEN, CDR2 SYDVKM.

Many counts were recorded for this clonotype. The chain recombines TRBV10-2 with TRBJ2-7; D ambiguous. There are 13 residues in the CDR3. The V end was cut by 0 bases, the J end by 6 bases, with 9 bases between. Germline CDR1 reads WSHSY; CDR2 reads SAAADI. CDR3 sequence reads: CASSESVAGEQYF. CDR3 coding DNA: TGCGCCAGCAGTGAGTCAGTAGCTGGCGAGCAGTACTTC.

This clonotype was seen only a few times. This chain links TRBV20-1 with TRBJ2-4; D is ambiguous. This CDR3 has 16 amino acids. CDR1 and CDR2 from the germline V gene are DFQATT and SNEGSKA (reference sequence). Trimming took 3 bases from V and 0 from J, leaving 15 bases between them. The chain's CDR3 is CSARVSGQLAKNIQYF. The CDR3 DNA is TGCAGTGCTAGGGTCTCTGGTCAGCTAGCCAAAAACATTCAGTACTTC.

This chain uses TRBV6-1 with TRBJ1-4; weak D call: TRBD1 (6 bases). Germline V gene lookup returns CDR1 MNHNS and CDR2 SASEGT. CDR3 size: 13 residues. With 5 bases removed from V and 8 bases from J, the gap between germline ends came to 12 bases. The CDR3 DNA reads as TGTGCCAGCAGTCCTACAGGGAACGAAAAACTGTTTTTT. Its translation: CASSPTGNEKLFF.

This clonotype was detected ten times or more. A junction boundary mismatches the germline segment, possibly from a read error. V is TRBV19 and J is TRBJ2-7; 7 bases map to TRBD1. Looked up from germline, CDR1 is LNHDA and CDR2 is SQIVND (reference sequence). The CDR3 consists of 12 residues. In DNA, the CDR3 is TGCGCCAGCAGCTTTGACAGGGACGAGCAGTACTTC. Translating it yields CASSFDRDEQYF.

This clonotype was seen at least ten times. The gene calls are TRBV20-1 and TRBJ1-5; 7 nucleotides align to TRBD1. This CDR3 spans 15 amino acids. The V gene end was trimmed by 0 bases and the J gene end by 7 bases; junction bases not matched to a gene: 9. Germline CDR1 reads DFQATT; CDR2 reads SNEGSKA (reference sequence). The CDR3 coding sequence is TGCAGTGCTAGAGATGGAGTGCAGGGGGTCCAGCCCCAGCATTTT. Translation: CSARDGVQGVQPQHF.

This clonotype was counted many times. The chain recombines TRBV28 with TRBJ2-7, with a weak D call TRBD1 (5 bases). This CDR3 has 15 amino acids. V dropped 6 bases and J dropped 0 bases, with 15 bases sitting between them. Looked up from germline, CDR1 is MDHEN and CDR2 is SYDVKM. Here the CDR3 reads CASRIDGHFSYEQYF. CDR3 coding DNA: TGTGCCAGCAGAATTGACGGACACTTCTCCTACGAGCAGTACTTC.

Details on this clonotype: Its ends do not fully match the called genes, so a read error is possible. This chain links TRBV27 with TRBJ1-1, with D possibly being TRBD1 (5 bases). Germline V lookup: CDR1 MNHEY, CDR2 SMNVEV (reference sequence). The CDR3 runs 12 residues. CDR3 nucleotides: TGTGCCGGCAGTTTGGAGGGGTCTGAAGCTTTCTTT. This encodes CAGSLEGSEAFF.

A remark on this clonotype: A much larger clone lies a single base off, so this may be a read error. V gene TRBV15 combines with J gene TRBJ1-6, with D uncertain. Germline values: CDR1 LNHNV, CDR2 YYDKDF (reference sequence). The CDR3 contains 16 residues. The CDR3 DNA sequence: TGTGCCGCCAGCCCTCGTCGGGCCCACGAAAATTCACCCCTCCACTTT. Protein product: CAASPRRAHENSPLHF.

This sequence joins TRBV27 and TRBJ2-1, with 7 bases aligning to TRBD1. The trim removed 4 bases at V and 5 bases at J, leaving 17 bases unmatched. Looked up from germline, CDR1 is MNHEY and CDR2 is SMNVEV (reference sequence). CDR3 length equals 18 residues. The CDR3 DNA sequence: TGTGCCAGCAGTTCCGTGACAGGGTTCAGGCGGAGCGACAATGAGCAGTTCTTC. This codes for CASSSVTGFRRSDNEQFF.

This rearrangement joins TRBV3-1 to TRBJ2-1; TRBD2 matches at 8 bases. Germline CDR1 is LGHDT and CDR2 is YNNKEL (reference sequence). V lost 5 bases to trimming and J lost 8 bases; unmatched junction nucleotides: 8. The CDR3 consists of 14 residues. The CDR3 reads CASSFGRAEYEQFF. The CDR3 DNA reads as TGTGCCAGCAGCTTCGGGAGGGCCGAATATGAGCAGTTCTTC.

This sequence joins TRBV27 and TRBJ2-7; 10 positions agree with TRBD1. This CDR3 is built from 13 residues. In germline, CDR1 is MNHEY, CDR2 SMNVEV (reference sequence). Losses at the gene ends were 10 bases for V and 1 base for J; bases not matched to a gene: 4. The CDR3 loop is CATMGQGSYEQYF. Here the CDR3 DNA reads TGTGCCACCATGGGACAGGGGTCCTACGAGCAGTACTTC.

The rearrangement joins TRBV7-9 to TRBJ2-7; no clear D. The CDR3 is 13 amino acids. V lost 1 base to trimming and J lost 5 bases, with 9 bases between them. Germline V gene sequence: CDR1 SEHNR, CDR2 FQNEAQ (reference sequence). DNA for the CDR3: TGTGCCAGCAGCTTAGGGCAAATCGACGAGCAGTACTTC. This encodes CASSLGQIDEQYF.

The chain is built from TRBV3-1 and TRBJ2-2, with D perhaps matching TRBD2 (6 bases). V lost 1 base to trimming and J lost 9 bases, with 15 bases between them. The CDR3 covers 15 residues. Germline-derived CDR1 and CDR2 are LGHDT and YNNKEL (reference sequence). CDR3 residues: CASSQGSRTMRELFF. CDR3 in DNA: TGTGCCAGCAGCCAAGGGTCTCGGACTATGAGGGAGCTGTTTTTT.

This clonotype was counted once. CDR3 nucleotides: TGTGCCACCAGCAGAGATAGTTCAGGGATCTATGGCTACACCTTC. This encodes CATSRDSSGIYGYTF. The chain employs TRBV15 and TRBJ1-2, with a tentative D call TRBD1 (5 bases). CDR3 length: 15 residues. Trimming removed 0 bases at V and 4 bases at J, with 12 bases between. CDR1 is LNHNV, CDR2 YYDKDF, per germline (reference sequence).